One sample yielded the 6 T cell receptor beta chains listed below, sequenced in a study of OX40 agonist ivuxolimab in advanced cancers. Sequenced by immunoSEQ multiplex PCR; TCRdb stores in-frame clones only, minus some. The table includes 80,000 to 100,000 clones, about nine tenths detected once. The sample consisted of CD4+ or CD8+ T cells sorted from blood, taken in a trial of the OX40 agonist ivuxolimab. The source of these receptors is an adult with an advanced solid tumor such as melanoma, head and neck, liver or kidney cancer.

The J gene is TRBJ2-5, the V gene TRBV19, with D unresolved. The CDR3 is 13 amino acids. V shed 8 bases and J shed 5 bases, with 15 bases lying between them. Germline CDR1 is LNHDA and CDR2 is SQIVND (reference sequence). CDR3 amino acids: CASATGLRETQYF. The DNA for the CDR3 is TGTGCCAGTGCAACCGGGCTTCGTGAGACCCAGTACTTC.

The chain links TRBV5-4 to TRBJ2-3; D unresolved. Germline CDR1 and CDR2: SGHNT and YYREEE (reference sequence). V lost 3 bases to trimming and J lost 3 bases, with 8 bases between them. The CDR3 length is 13 residues. The CDR3 DNA sequence: TGTGCCAGCAGCTCCCCAGCGACAGATACGCAGTATTTT. Its protein product is CASSSPATDTQYF.

This chain connects TRBV29-1 to TRBJ1-3; D unresolved. The CDR3 loop spans 12 amino acids. Germline loops: CDR1 SQVTM, CDR2 ANQGSEA. V dropped 4 bases and J dropped 4 bases, with 8 bases sitting between them. The CDR3 sequence is CSVVAGGNTIYF. CDR3 DNA sequence: TGCAGCGTTGTGGCCGGGGGAAACACCATATATTTT.

CDR3 residues: CAWNALNEQYF. The DNA for the CDR3 is TGTGCCTGGAATGCCCTAAACGAGCAGTACTTC. The V gene is TRBV30, the J gene TRBJ2-7; no firm D call. Germline lookup yields CDR1 GTSNPN and CDR2 SVGIG (reference sequence). V lost 4 bases to trimming and J lost 5 bases, with 9 bases between them. The CDR3 runs 11 residues.

CDR3 in amino acids: CASSPPDPANYGYTF. The CDR3 nucleotides are TGTGCCAGCTCACCACCGGATCCGGCAAACTATGGCTACACCTTC. The chain couples TRBV18 to TRBJ1-2, with D unclear. Trimming removed 0 bases at V and 2 bases at J, with 10 bases between. The germline CDR1 and CDR2 sequences are KGHSH and LQKENI. CDR3 size: 15 residues.

This clone appeared a single time. The chain combines TRBV5-5 with TRBJ2-1, with D unresolved. From germline, CDR1 is SGHKS and CDR2 YYEKEE (reference sequence). The V and J ends lost 1 base and 2 bases respectively, with 10 bases between them. The CDR3 is made up of 15 amino acids. In DNA form, the CDR3 reads TGTGCCAGCAGCTTGATGGCGGATACCTACAATGAGCAGTTCTTC. It specifies CASSLMADTYNEQFF.